This T cell receptor (beta chain) stems from a study of shared T cell receptors in the human thymus. TCRdb's table, derived via immunoSEQ multiplex PCR, lists solely in-frame clones and lacks some. The sample shows 600,000 to 900,000 clones, 75% to 90% of them seen only once. The V gene lost 4 bases and the J gene lost 11 bases, with 5 bases spanning the gap. Germline V gene sequence: CDR1 SNHLY, CDR2 FYNNEI. The CDR3 runs 9 residues. These data are also associated with another study on human thymus T cells.

Material: thymocytes. This TCR came from a girl in the first two years of life with a congenital heart defect. The J gene is TRBJ1-1, the V gene TRBV2; D not resolved. The CDR3: CASSVGAFF. CDR3 coding DNA: TGTGCCAGCAGTGTCGGGGCTTTCTTT.